This T cell receptor beta chain appears in the sequencing data of a study of T cell repertoires in cytomegalovirus infection. Study context: HLA-C-restricted CMV epitopes, recently identified, and well-studied HLA-B-restricted ones were used by the study. Both CMV infection and a matching HLA type were indicated by public TCR beta signatures.

The study's findings and limits: Ex vivo, HLA-C-restricted CMV-specific TCR beta clonotypes prevailed over the rest of the response. Summed frequency of public TCR beta families distinguished CMV carriers with the relevant HLA.

TCRdb reprocessed the reads via MiXCR and lists one record per CDR3 protein. The repertoire has 550,000 to 700,000 distinct CDR3 sequences, around 40% of them found once; the top ten carry 40% to 60%. This CDR3 contains 15 residues. Germline V lookup: CDR1 LGHNA, CDR2 YNFKEQ. Trimming removed 0 bases from V and 8 bases from J, with 15 bases in between. Details on this clonotype: No antigen is known for it.

This receptor was taken from a human donor in good health (CMV status not recorded). Some clones in this sample may be carry-over from other donors' samples. Sequencing was performed on cultured PBMCs, taken from culture after CMV antigen stimulation. V is TRBV4-2 and J is TRBJ2-3; D could derive from TRBD1 or TRBD2 (6 bases each). CDR3 nucleotide sequence: TGTGCCAGCAGCCAAGAGTGGGGGGCAGTTGGTACGCAGTATTTT. Residues: CASSQEWGAVGTQYF.